Presented here are 13 T cell receptor beta chains from one specimen sequenced in a study of T cells in localized non-small cell lung cancer. Sequencing was performed with immunoSEQ multiplex PCR; in TCRdb, only in-frame clones are kept and a portion is missing. The data show roughly 23,000 clones, with 70% to 90% seen just once and 5.5% to 8% held by the top ten. The sample here was peripheral blood, taken before any cancer treatment. These receptors came from a male donor aged 60 or over with stage I squamous cell lung carcinoma.

This rearrangement joins TRBV6-1 to TRBJ1-2, with TRBD1 identical over 10 bases. Germline V gene sequence: CDR1 MNHNS, CDR2 SASEGT. J was trimmed by 7 bases and V by 6 bases; bases with no gene match: 5. There are 13 residues in the CDR3. CDR3 amino acids: CASRPGQGSGYTF. CDR3 bases: TGTGCCAGCAGGCCGGGACAGGGGAGTGGCTACACCTTC.

The genes are TRBV5-1 and TRBJ1-3, with 9 positions matching TRBD1. The V segment lost 4 bases and the J segment 5 bases; nucleotides outside the gene matches: 10. In germline, CDR1 is SGHRS, CDR2 YFSETQ. The CDR3 has 16 amino acids. The CDR3 sequence: CASSKNPGQGRNTIYF. The DNA for the CDR3 is TGCGCCAGCAGCAAAAACCCGGGACAGGGCAGAAACACCATATATTTT.

This clone appeared a few times. The chain recombines TRBV25-1 with TRBJ1-5; a weak D match, TRBD1 (6 bases). Germline V gene sequence: CDR1 MGHDK, CDR2 SYGVNS. The CDR3 has 12 amino acids. V was shortened by 3 bases and J by 9 bases, with 9 bases between the two germline ends. CDR3 loop: CASSEGGRPQHF. CDR3 bases: TGTGCCAGCAGTGAGGGGGGGCGGCCCCAGCATTTT.

V is TRBV7-1 and J is TRBJ2-6; D may be TRBD1 (5 bases). TRBV7-1 is labeled an ORF, and its function is uncertain. The CDR3 totals 18 residues. V lost 5 bases and J 5 bases, leaving 22 bases between the germline ends. CDR3 nucleotides: TGTGCCAGCAGCACCGATCAACGAGGACAAAGTCGGGCCAACGTCCTGACTTTC. Amino acid sequence: CASSTDQRGQSRANVLTF.

This clone has more than one count but fewer than ten. The chain joins TRBV5-1 to TRBJ2-5; the match to TRBD2 covers 9 bases. J was trimmed by 5 bases and V by 4 bases; bases with no gene match: 3. The CDR3 spans 13 residues. Germline V gene sequence: CDR1 SGHRS, CDR2 YFSETQ. The CDR3 bases are TGCGCCAGCAGCGCTAGCGGGATGGAGACCCAGTACTTC. It specifies CASSASGMETQYF.

This chain joins TRBV14 and TRBJ1-2; D gene uncertain. V shed 1 base and J shed 4 bases, with 7 bases lying between them. The CDR3 length is 13 residues. Germline V gene sequence: CDR1 SGHDN, CDR2 FVKESK. CDR3 DNA sequence: TGTGCCAGCAGCCAAGTACAGAGCTATGGCTACACCTTC. Amino acids: CASSQVQSYGYTF.

The CDR3 DNA is TGTGCCAGCAGCCAGCGGCCAGGACATGAAGCTTTCTTT. The encoded protein is CASSQRPGHEAFF. The V call is TRBV11-3, the J call TRBJ1-1, with D maybe TRBD1 (5 bases). Germline-derived CDR1 and CDR2 are SGHNT and YENEEA. CDR3 size: 13 residues. V was shortened by 5 bases and J by 7 bases, with 14 bases between the two germline ends. The variable domain in full, with the rest retrieved from reference TRBV11-3 and TRBJ1-1, is EAGVVQSPRYKIIEKKQPVAFWCNPISGHNTLYWYLQNLGQGPELLIRYENEEAVDDSQLPKDRFSAERLKGVDSTLKIQPAELGDSAVYLCASSQRPGHEAFFGQGTRLTVV.

As to this clone: The junction departs from the called germline gene at one end, perhaps through a read error. Distinct nucleotide sequences in the sample also encode this CDR3. The gene calls are TRBV7-3 and TRBJ1-1; 7 bases map to TRBD1. CDR1 is SGHTA, CDR2 FQGTGA, per germline. The CDR3 extends over 14 amino acids. The CDR3 loop is CASSLTGGVTEAFF. CDR3 DNA: TGTGCCAGCAGCTTAACAGGGGGCGTCACTGAAGCTTTTTTT.

V usage is TRBV5-1 and J usage is TRBJ1-1; TRBD1 matches 7 bases. This CDR3 has 15 amino acids. Germline CDR1 and CDR2: SGHRS and YFSETQ. The V gene end was trimmed by 4 bases and the J gene end by 1 base; junction bases not matched to a gene: 7. The CDR3 is CASSPSGTANTEAFF. The CDR3 DNA reads TGCGCCAGCAGCCCTAGTGGGACAGCGAACACTGAAGCTTTCTTT.

The count of this clone is one. This chain uses TRBV4-3 with TRBJ2-5; TRBD1 matches 9 bases. This CDR3 has 15 residues. Germline values: CDR1 LGHNA, CDR2 YSLEER. After removal of 1 base from V and 4 bases from J, the junction contained 4 bases not matched to a gene. For the CDR3, the DNA is TGCGCCAGCAGCCAAGGACAGGGGGATGTAGAGACCCAGTACTTC. Residues: CASSQGQGDVETQYF.

This chain links TRBV7-3 with TRBJ2-1; 8 bases line up with TRBD1. The germline V gene has CDR1 SGHTA and CDR2 FQGTGA. The CDR3 spans 13 residues. V was clipped by 5 bases and J by 7 bases; unmatched bases: 4. DNA for the CDR3: TGTGCCAGCAGCCCCGGACAGGGAAATGAGCAGTTCTTC. Its protein product is CASSPGQGNEQFF. The variable domain in full, completed from reference TRBV7-3 and TRBJ2-1, reads GAGVSQTPSNKVTEKGKYVELRCDPISGHTALYWYRQSLGQGPEFLIYFQGTGAADDSGLPNDRFFAVRPEGSVSTLKIQRTERGDSAVYLCASSPGQGNEQFFGPGTRLTVL.

V usage is TRBV5-4 and J usage is TRBJ2-5, with 8 bases that match TRBD1. The CDR3 runs 14 residues. The V segment lost 2 bases and the J segment 4 bases; nucleotides outside the gene matches: 4. The germline CDR1 and CDR2 sequences are SGHNT and YYREEE (reference sequence). CDR3 loop: CASSLRQGAETQYF. The CDR3 coding sequence is TGTGCCAGCAGCTTACGCCAGGGGGCAGAGACCCAGTACTTC.

The chain couples TRBV19 to TRBJ1-5; D remains unclear. Germline CDR1 and CDR2: LNHDA and SQIVND (reference sequence). The CDR3 runs 13 residues. V gave up 3 bases and J gave up 5 bases, with 8 bases separating them. CDR3 loop: CASSIMRDQPQHF. Written as DNA, the CDR3 is TGTGCCAGTAGTATTATGAGGGATCAGCCCCAGCATTTT. Full variable domain (remainder filled in from reference TRBV19 and TRBJ1-5): DGGITQSPKYLFRKEGQNVTLSCEQNLNHDAMYWYRQDPGQGLRLIYYSQIVNDFQKGDIAEGYSVSREKKESFPLTVTSAQKNPTAFYLCASSIMRDQPQHFGDGTRLSIL.